The TCR beta chain described here comes from a study of shared clonotypes between healthy human individuals. Study at large: Two female and a few male donors aged 18 to 49 were enrolled. Study observations and caveats: Non-shared clonotypes were found to have lower generation probabilities than the clonotypes that were shared by all four of the sorted-subset donors.

This clone was seen ten or more times. What it binds is not known. CDR3 length: 14 residues. V gave up 9 bases and J gave up 3 bases; unmatched junction bases: 9. Germline V CDR1 and CDR2: SGHRS, YFSETQ. Into CD45RA+ naive and CD45RA-negative memory subsets, the CD4+ cells were split. Every immunoSEQ plate was one replicate of a subset's evenly spread DNA. Produced via immunoSEQ multiplex PCR; TCRdb's table is partial and in-frame only. The sample records around 330,000 clones, under 80% being singletons. The sample taken for sequencing was memory CD4+ T cells sorted from blood. Subset specified: CD45RA-negative fraction. The chain uses TRBV5-1 and TRBJ2-7, with 10 bases fitting TRBD2. This clonotype was sampled from a man in his thirties or forties in good health. Here the CDR3 reads CATSTSGELYEQYF. The CDR3 DNA follows: TGCGCCACTTCTACTAGCGGGGAACTCTACGAGCAGTACTTC. The variable domain in full, with the rest retrieved from reference TRBV5-1 and TRBJ2-7, is KAGVTQTPRYLIKTRGQQVTLSCSPISGHRSVSWYQQTPGQGLQFLFEYFSETQRNKGNFPGRFSGRQFSNSRSEMNVSTLELGDSALYLCATSTSGELYEQYFGPGTRLTVT.